One and the same sample provided the 29 T cell receptor beta chains below, sequenced in a study of tumor-infiltrating lymphocytes in primary liver carcinoma. Blood RNA came from unsorted whole blood; germline DNA was also extracted. The authors made TCR beta cDNA from approximately 490 ng total RNA with a constant-region primer. What produced the TCR beta libraries was three nested multiplex PCR rounds using slightly modified ARM-PCR. TRBV1-TRBV30 forward and Cbeta reverse primers drove the first two roughly 9-cycle rounds. TCRdb analysed the multiplex PCR reads with MiXCR anew, one entry per CDR3 protein. The sample lists about 350,000 distinct CDR3 sequences; approximately 64% were seen once. The material sequenced was peripheral blood. Every receptor here comes from a man aged 35 to 55 with primary liver carcinoma and hepatitis B virus infection.

In the case of this clonotype: As the CDR3 is not closed by the conserved phenylalanine or tryptophan, this likely results from a read error. This rearrangement joins TRBV11-2 to TRBJ2-2; D is uncertain. CDR1 is SGHAT, CDR2 FQNNGV, per germline. The CDR3 contains 12 residues. Between the trimmed V and J ends, which lost 4 bases and 9 bases, there was a span of 9 bases. CDR3 protein: CASSSDTWELFY. As DNA, the CDR3 is TGTGCCAGCAGCTCCGATACCTGGGAGCTGTTTTAT.

On this clonotype itself: A read error may explain this, as a much larger clone is one base away. This chain joins TRBV6-2 or TRBV6-3 and TRBJ2-2, with 9 bases matching TRBD2. Germline values: CDR1 MNHEY, CDR2 SVGEGT. CDR3 length: 15 residues. The V and J ends lost 6 bases and 3 bases, in that order; junction bases with no gene match: 5. CDR3 loop: CASSELAGYTGELFF. In nucleotides, the CDR3 is TGTGCCAGCAGCGAACTAGCGGGCTACACCGGGGAGCTGTTTTTT.

As for this clonotype: A much larger clone lies a single base off, so this may be a read error. Because it lacks the conserved phenylalanine or tryptophan at the end, this CDR3 is likely a read error. V gene TRBV5-5 combines with J gene TRBJ2-2, with D tentatively TRBD2 (6 bases). Per the germline V gene, CDR1 is SGHKS and CDR2 is YYEKEE (reference sequence). V lost 5 bases, J lost 5 bases, and 10 bases lay in between. The CDR3 consists of 13 residues. The CDR3 coding sequence is TGTGCCAGCAGGTTTGGGGGGACCGGGGAGCTGTTTTTG. It yields the protein CASRFGGTGELFL.

This clonotype was picked up a small number of times. The J gene is TRBJ2-1, the V gene TRBV5-6; the D gene is possibly TRBD2 (6 bases). The CDR3 sequence is 18 residues long. V lost 2 bases, J lost 15 bases, and 33 bases lay in between. Looked up from germline, CDR1 is SGHDT and CDR2 is YYEEEE. The CDR3 reads CASSFGYGGIGTKSPTFF. The CDR3 bases are TGTGCCAGCAGCTTCGGTTATGGCGGGATAGGCACTAAATCACCTACGTTCTTC.

The CDR3 spells CASNSHGGLAGVFSYNEQFF. The CDR3 DNA reads as TGTGCCAGCAACTCCCACGGCGGACTAGCGGGAGTGTTCTCCTACAATGAGCAGTTCTTC. The chain uses TRBV7-9 and TRBJ2-1, with 13 bases identical to TRBD2. Germline V lookup: CDR1 SEHNR, CDR2 FQNEAQ (reference sequence). The CDR3 is made up of 20 amino acids. V lost 7 bases and J lost 0; bases outside the gene matches: 15.

There are many counts of this clonotype. The rearrangement links TRBV11-2 to TRBJ2-3, with D uncertain. Between the trimmed V and J ends, which lost 5 bases and 0 bases, there was a span of 6 bases. Germline V gene lookup returns CDR1 SGHAT and CDR2 FQNNGV. The CDR3 loop spans 13 amino acids. The CDR3 bases are TGTGCCAGCAGCCGACCTAGCACAGATACGCAGTATTTT. Translated, it gives CASSRPSTDTQYF.

This clonotype was seen at least ten times. V and J are TRBV12-3 or TRBV12-4 and TRBJ2-4; 8 nucleotides line up with TRBD1. V dropped 5 bases and J dropped 4; count of bases not matched to a gene: 7. The CDR3 is 15 amino acids. CDR3 amino acids: CASSLPGGAKNIQYF. The CDR3 DNA sequence: TGTGCCAGCAGTCTCCCAGGGGGCGCGAAAAACATTCAGTACTTC.

This clonotype has ten or more counts. V is TRBV12-3 or TRBV12-4 and J is TRBJ2-7; 7 bases line up with TRBD1. V was clipped by 5 bases and J by 0 bases; unmatched bases: 4. The CDR3 runs to 14 residues. The DNA for the CDR3 is TGTGCCAGCAGTCCGGACAGGAGCTCCTACGAGCAGTACTTC. As protein: CASSPDRSSYEQYF.

Regarding this clonotype: Relative to the germline gene, one junction end is altered; a read error may explain this. CDR3 amino acids: CASSLGGRVHEQYF. The CDR3, as DNA: TGTGCCAGCAGCTTAGGGGGCAGAGTTCACGAACAGTACTTC. The rearrangement joins TRBV11-2 to TRBJ2-7; TRBD1 might be the D (5 bases). Germline CDR1 is SGHAT and CDR2 is FQNNGV. This CDR3 has 14 amino acids.

Note on this clonotype: A much larger clone lies a single base off, so this may be a read error. V gene TRBV6-6 combines with J gene TRBJ1-1; D is unresolved. The ends were cut back, 0 bases at V and 1 base at J, with 9 bases in the middle. There are 15 residues in the CDR3. The germline V gene encodes CDR1 MNHNY and CDR2 SVGAGI (reference sequence). The CDR3 is CASSYSIQKNTEAFF. For the CDR3, the DNA is TGTGCCAGCAGTTACTCAATACAGAAGAACACTGAAGCTTTCTTT.

This chain connects TRBV11-2 to TRBJ2-7; 8 bases map to TRBD1. Germline CDR1 reads SGHAT; CDR2 reads FQNNGV. J was trimmed by 4 bases and V by 5 bases; bases with no gene match: 10. This CDR3 has 15 amino acids. CDR3 region: CASSPFQGACYEQYF. The CDR3, as DNA: TGTGCCAGCAGCCCCTTCCAGGGGGCTTGTTACGAGCAGTACTTC.

Ten or more counts support this clonotype. The chain couples TRBV6-5 to TRBJ1-2; TRBD1 matches 8 bases. The germline CDR1 and CDR2 sequences are MNHEY and SVGAGI. The CDR3 totals 11 residues. V shed 4 bases, J shed 13 bases, and the junction held 5 bases outside the gene matches. The CDR3 protein is CASSSGQGATF. In DNA, the CDR3 is TGTGCCAGCAGTTCCGGACAGGGAGCCACCTTC.

This clonotype was recorded at least ten times. The chain joins TRBV11-3 to TRBJ2-3; 10 positions match TRBD2. With V trimmed by 4 bases and J by 6 bases, 4 bases remained unmatched. CDR3 size: 14 residues. Germline V gene data show CDR1 as SGHNT and CDR2 as YENEEA. CDR3 nucleotide sequence: TGTGCCAGCAGCTCAGCGGGAGGGCCGGATACGCAGTATTTT. Translated, it gives CASSSAGGPDTQYF.

The CDR3 region has the DNA TGTGCCAGCAGCTTAGAGGGGGGAACTCAATCTTTCTTT. Translation gives CASSLEGGTQSFF. The chain uses TRBV11-2 and TRBJ1-1; D possibly corresponds to TRBD1 (5 bases). Germline CDR1 is SGHAT and CDR2 is FQNNGV. The CDR3 runs 13 residues. Trimming removed 0 bases from V and 12 bases from J, with 14 bases in between. Filled out from reference TRBV11-2 and TRBJ1-1, the complete variable domain reads EAGVAQSPRYKIIEKRQSVAFWCNPISGHATLYWYQQILGQGPKLLIQFQNNGVVDDSQLPKDRFSAERLKGVDSTLKIQPAKLEDSAVYLCASSLEGGTQSFFGQGTRLTVV.

The CDR3 reads CVSSYTTTEQYF. Written as DNA, the CDR3 is TGTGTCAGTAGTTACACCACCACGGAGCAGTACTTC. The J gene is TRBJ2-7, the V gene TRBV6-6; D gene ambiguous. The CDR3 totals 12 residues. The germline gives CDR1 MNHNY, CDR2 SVGAGI (reference sequence).

In this sample, this clonotype turned up many times. The rearrangement joins TRBV6-5 to TRBJ2-7, with a weak D call TRBD2 (5 bases). Germline CDR1 and CDR2: MNHEY and SVGAGI. The ends were cut back, 3 bases at V and 3 bases at J, with 15 bases in the middle. The CDR3 has 15 residues. The CDR3: CASSYRGNNIYEQYF. For the CDR3, the DNA is TGTGCCAGCAGTTATCGAGGGAACAACATCTACGAGCAGTACTTC.

The rearrangement joins TRBV5-1 to TRBJ2-7; a possible D gene is TRBD2 (5 bases). CDR1 and CDR2 (germline): SGHRS, YFSETQ. CDR3 length: 15 residues. Trimming removed 4 bases from V and 2 bases from J, with 16 bases in between. The CDR3 protein is CASSPPVASPYEQYF. CDR3 DNA sequence: TGCGCCAGCAGCCCCCCGGTAGCGTCCCCCTACGAGCAGTACTTC.

The J gene is TRBJ1-1, the V gene TRBV11-2; TRBD1 is a possible D gene (6 bases). This CDR3 is built from 13 residues. Trimming removed 6 bases at V and 1 base at J, with 9 bases between. The germline V gene encodes CDR1 SGHAT and CDR2 FQNNGV. This CDR3 is CASRRGQNTEAFF. The CDR3 region has the DNA TGTGCCAGCAGGAGGGGACAGAACACTGAAGCTTTCTTT.

Remarks on this clonotype: Just one base apart from a much larger clone, this may be a read error. The conserved phenylalanine or tryptophan is not found at the CDR3 terminus, so this likely reflects a read error. This chain links TRBV5-6 with TRBJ1-2; D uncertain. Trimming shortened V by 0 bases and J by 7 bases, and 10 bases separated the two germline ends. The CDR3 has 13 residues. Germline-derived CDR1 and CDR2 are SGHDT and YYEEEE. CDR3 DNA: TGTGCCAGCAGCTTGGGGACCAGTGCTGGCTACACCTAC. Translation: CASSLGTSAGYTY.

The gene calls are TRBV24-1 and TRBJ2-5, with D possibly called TRBD1 or TRBD2 (5 bases each). The length of the CDR3 is 14 residues. The germline gives CDR1 KGHDR, CDR2 SFDVKD. The V end lost 0 bases, the J end lost 5 bases, and 9 bases lay between the germline ends. The CDR3: CATSDLEGTETQYF. The CDR3 DNA follows: TGTGCCACCAGTGATTTGGAGGGGACGGAGACCCAGTACTTC.

In its sample, this clonotype is medium-sized. The chain is built from TRBV11-2 and TRBJ2-7; 10 bases line up with TRBD2. Germline loops: CDR1 SGHAT, CDR2 FQNNGV. This CDR3 region has 16 residues. V was pared by 3 bases and J by 0 bases, with 5 bases of the junction left unmatched. CDR3 sequence: CASSLGLARSSYEQYF. The CDR3 DNA is TGTGCCAGCAGCTTGGGACTAGCGCGAAGCTCCTACGAGCAGTACTTC.

Notes on this clonotype: The junction does not match germline at one end; this may be a read error. This rearrangement joins TRBV6-2 or TRBV6-3 to TRBJ1-1; a weak D match, TRBD1 (6 bases). The length of the CDR3 is 14 residues. Germline values: CDR1 MNHEY, CDR2 SVGEGT. The CDR3 is CTSSYGGADTEAFF. In nucleotides, the CDR3 is TGTACCAGCAGTTACGGGGGGGCAGACACTGAAGCCTTCTTT.

This clonotype appeared many times. The CDR3 region has the DNA TGCGCCAGCAGTGATGGGGATCAGCCCCAGCATTTT. This translates into CASSDGDQPQHF. This chain joins TRBV10-2 and TRBJ1-5; no firm D call. V lost 3 bases and J lost 5, with 5 bases in between. The CDR3 is 12 amino acids. The germline CDR1 and CDR2 sequences are WSHSY and SAAADI.

J is TRBJ1-5 and V is TRBV28; 9 bases match TRBD1. This CDR3 contains 14 residues. V lost 4 bases and J lost 6; bases outside the gene matches: 4. From germline, CDR1 is MDHEN and CDR2 SYDVKM. The CDR3 nucleotides are TGTGCCAGCAGTTCCGGGACAGGGATTCAGCCCCAGCATTTT. This gives the protein CASSSGTGIQPQHF.

As for this clonotype: Mismatch with germline at one junction end may stem from a read error. The rearrangement links TRBV11-2 to TRBJ2-7; 7 bases fit TRBD2. CDR1 and CDR2 from the germline V gene are SGHAT and FQNNGV. The CDR3 runs to 15 residues. The CDR3 loop is CASSYGTIPSYERYF. The CDR3 region has the DNA TGTGCCAGCAGCTACGGGACTATACCTTCCTACGAGCGGTACTTC.

The gene calls are TRBV29-1 and TRBJ1-4; D is perhaps TRBD1 (6 bases). V was cut by 8 bases and J by 7 bases, with 17 bases left in between. The CDR3 has 13 residues. CDR1 and CDR2 from the germline V gene are SQVTM and ANQGSEA. The CDR3 sequence is CSLRTGGGEKLFF. CDR3 bases: TGCAGCCTTAGGACGGGGGGCGGTGAAAAACTGTTTTTT.

Turning to this clonotype: The junction does not match germline at one end; this may be a read error. The chain is built from TRBV11-1 and TRBJ2-5; TRBD2 agrees at 15 bases. Per germline, CDR1 SGHAT and CDR2 FQDESV (reference sequence). The CDR3 runs 16 residues. CDR3 residues: CASSSIGLAGGETQYF. The CDR3 DNA follows: TGTGCCAGTAGCTCTATTGGACTAGCGGGAGGGGAGACCCAGTACTTC. The whole variable domain, remainder taken from reference TRBV11-1 and TRBJ2-5, is EAEVAQSPRYKITEKSQAVAFWCDPISGHATLYWYRQILGQGPELLVQFQDESVVDDSQLPKDRFSAERLKGVDSTLKIQPAELGDSAMYLCASSSIGLAGGETQYFGPGTRLLVL.

In the case of this clonotype: Germline is not matched at one junction end, which may reflect a read error. This chain links TRBV13 with TRBJ2-7, with unresolved D. The germline V gene has CDR1 PRHDT and CDR2 FYEKMQ (reference sequence). CDR3 size: 14 residues. CDR3 sequence reads: CVSSLPSVSYEQYF. The CDR3 coding sequence is TGTGTCAGCAGCTTACCGAGCGTCTCCTACGAGCAGTACTTC.

The chain links TRBV5-1 to TRBJ2-5; 8 positions agree with TRBD1. The germline CDR1 and CDR2 sequences are SGHRS and YFSETQ. After removal of 2 bases from V and 4 bases from J, the junction contained 7 bases not matched to a gene. CDR3 size: 15 residues. CDR3 region: CASSFQGAARETQYF. CDR3 nucleotides: TGCGCCAGCAGCTTTCAGGGGGCGGCCCGAGAGACCCAGTACTTC.